This passage covers 21 T cell receptor beta chains from one sample sequenced in a study of T cell changes during pregnancy in multiple sclerosis (dated by TCRdb to the late 2010s). The method behind the library was the immunoSEQ multiplex PCR assay. The immuneACCESS repertoire file appears here via TCRdb, limited to in-frame rearrangements. These files lack a portion of the clones; in checked studies, under half of the deficit traces to unresolved V genes, and the cause of the others is not known. This sample is represented by tens of thousands of clones; 85% to 95% of them were singletons. 0.35% to 0.5% of the sample is in the top ten clones. This sample comprised CD4+ T cells from peripheral blood mononuclear cells, obtained in the second trimester of pregnancy. All receptors derive from a female donor with multiple sclerosis, enrolled in a pregnancy study.

The chain combines TRBV9 with TRBJ1-2; 8 positions match TRBD1. Per germline, CDR1 SGDLS and CDR2 YYNGEE. Trimming at V came to 4 bases and at J to 4 bases, leaving 6 bases not matched to a gene. This CDR3 is 14 amino acids long. The DNA for the CDR3 is TGTGCCAGCAGCCCTACAGGGGGTCCCTATGGCTACACCTTC. Translation gives CASSPTGGPYGYTF.

This chain links TRBV28 with TRBJ2-6; 8 bases agree with TRBD1. Germline V gene data show CDR1 as MDHEN and CDR2 as SYDVKM. V lost 6 bases and J lost 0; bases outside the gene matches: 10. This CDR3 contains 18 residues. This CDR3 reads CASSEAGTGYSGANVLTF. Written as DNA, the CDR3 is TGTGCCAGCAGCGAAGCCGGGACAGGATACTCTGGGGCCAACGTCCTGACTTTC.

This chain joins TRBV6-1 and TRBJ1-2; the D is unclear. With 1 base removed from V and 8 bases from J, the gap between germline ends came to 11 bases. The germline V gene encodes CDR1 MNHNS and CDR2 SASEGT. This CDR3 spans 13 amino acids. The CDR3 nucleotides read TGTGCCAGCAGTGAAGTCGAGGGCCTCGGCTACACCTTC. Its translation: CASSEVEGLGYTF.

The chain is built from TRBV10-2 and TRBJ1-5, with 8 nucleotides matching TRBD1. Germline V gene sequence: CDR1 WSHSY, CDR2 SAAADI. This CDR3 region has 14 residues. Losses at the gene ends were 8 bases for V and 2 bases for J; bases not matched to a gene: 5. CDR3 amino acids: CASQGAGGNQPQHF. CDR3 nucleotides: TGCGCCAGCCAGGGGGCAGGGGGCAATCAGCCCCAGCATTTT.

Worth noting for this clone: The identical CDR3 is also encoded by other nucleotide sequences in the sample. V usage is TRBV30 and J usage is TRBJ2-2; D possibly corresponds to TRBD2 (5 bases). Trimming pared 0 bases from V and 7 bases from J, leaving 9 bases between. The germline CDR1 and CDR2 sequences are GTSNPN and SVGIG (reference sequence). The CDR3 has 13 amino acids. CDR3 sequence: CAWSVRGSGELFF. CDR3 DNA: TGTGCCTGGAGTGTAAGAGGGAGCGGGGAGCTGTTTTTT.

The DNA for the CDR3 is TGTGCCAGCAGCATTAACAGGGGGGGCTACTCTGGGGCCAACGTCCTGACTTTC. Encoded protein: CASSINRGGYSGANVLTF. The genes are TRBV5-6 and TRBJ2-6, with D possibly being TRBD1 (8 bases). This CDR3 has 18 residues. Germline V gene data show CDR1 as SGHDT and CDR2 as YYEEEE. Between the trimmed V and J ends, which lost 4 bases and 0 bases, there was a span of 17 bases.

The V call is TRBV19, the J call TRBJ2-1; a weak D match, TRBD1 (6 bases). CDR3 length: 17 residues. Trimming took off 3 bases at V and 7 bases at J, with 22 bases between the two ends. The germline gives CDR1 LNHDA, CDR2 SQIVND (reference sequence). CDR3 loop: CASSIGTTGVRANEQFF. The CDR3 DNA is TGTGCCAGTAGTATTGGAACGACAGGCGTGAGGGCTAATGAGCAGTTCTTC. Variable domain in full (rest from reference TRBV19 and TRBJ2-1): DGGITQSPKYLFRKEGQNVTLSCEQNLNHDAMYWYRQDPGQGLRLIYYSQIVNDFQKGDIAEGYSVSREKKESFPLTVTSAQKNPTAFYLCASSIGTTGVRANEQFFGPGTRLTVL.

The chain has TRBV30 and TRBJ2-4; D call uncertain. Trimming removed 0 bases at V and 0 bases at J, with 9 bases between. Germline CDR1 and CDR2: GTSNPN and SVGIG (reference sequence). This CDR3 comprises 15 residues. CDR3 loop: CAWSVRRLAKNIQYF. The CDR3 DNA is TGTGCCTGGAGTGTACGGCGGTTAGCCAAAAACATTCAGTACTTC.

CDR3 sequence reads: CASGSTSGSTDTQYF. Here the CDR3 DNA reads TGTGCTAGTGGTTCGACTAGCGGGAGCACAGATACGCAGTATTTT. V is TRBV12-5 and J is TRBJ2-3, with TRBD2 matching over 10 bases. The germline V gene encodes CDR1 LGHNT and CDR2 FRNRAP. The CDR3 has 15 amino acids. V lost 4 bases to trimming and J lost 0 bases; unmatched junction nucleotides: 1.

This clone is medium-sized by share. The V gene is TRBV4-2, the J gene TRBJ2-2; TRBD2 agrees at 15 bases. CDR1 is LGHNA and CDR2 is YNFKEQ in the germline V gene. J lost 7 bases, V lost 4 bases, and 13 bases had no gene match. The CDR3 runs to 19 residues. The CDR3 bases are TGTGCCAGCAGCCCCCTACGGACTAGCGGGGGGGCCGAGAGCGGGGAGCTGTTTTTT. Translating it yields CASSPLRTSGGAESGELFF.

Only a few counts were recorded for this clone. The chain has TRBV9 and TRBJ2-2; D call uncertain. The CDR3 sequence is 14 residues long. The V end was cut by 3 bases, the J end by 3 bases, with 9 bases between. Germline CDR1 and CDR2: SGDLS and YYNGEE. CDR3 sequence: CASSARLDTGELFF. CDR3 coding DNA: TGTGCCAGCAGCGCCCGACTGGACACCGGGGAGCTGTTTTTT.

This clone was recorded once. The rearrangement links TRBV20-1 to TRBJ2-7; D is possibly TRBD2 (6 bases). Per the germline V gene, CDR1 is DFQATT and CDR2 is SNEGSKA (reference sequence). This CDR3 spans 11 amino acids. DNA of the CDR3: TGCAGGCGGGACGGAGCCTACGAGCAGTACTTC. Amino acid sequence: CRRDGAYEQYF.

The table lists this clone with a count of one. V is TRBV7-8 and J is TRBJ2-3; possible D gene TRBD2, 5 bases. From germline, CDR1 is SGHVS and CDR2 FQNEAQ. CDR3 size: 14 residues. The ends were cut back, 5 bases at V and 2 bases at J, with 11 bases in the middle. The CDR3 nucleotides read TGTGCCAGCAGCCGAGCGGAGGTCACAGATACGCAGTATTTT. Translating it yields CASSRAEVTDTQYF.

This chain uses TRBV5-6 with TRBJ2-5; 7 positions match TRBD2. The ends lost 1 base at V and 7 bases at J; junction bases unmatched: 7. Germline lookup yields CDR1 SGHDT and CDR2 YYEEEE. The CDR3 contains 14 residues. For the CDR3, the DNA is TGTGCCAGCAGCTTGCGGCGGGAGCGAGGGACCCAGTACTTC. Translated: CASSLRRERGTQYF.

This clone was detected a few times. The rearrangement joins TRBV7-8 to TRBJ1-3, with D tentatively TRBD1 (6 bases). This CDR3 has 15 residues. Trimming stripped 5 bases from V and 2 bases from J, with 13 bases between. Germline values: CDR1 SGHVS, CDR2 FQNEAQ. The CDR3 DNA sequence: TGTGCCAGCAGCGCTATATGGACAGCTGGAAACACCATATATTTT. Its protein is CASSAIWTAGNTIYF.

The V call is TRBV19, the J call TRBJ2-5; 12 nucleotides agree with TRBD2. The V gene end was trimmed by 3 bases and the J gene end by 5 bases; junction bases not matched to a gene: 13. The CDR3 extends over 18 amino acids. Germline V gene sequence: CDR1 LNHDA, CDR2 SQIVND (reference sequence). The DNA for the CDR3 is TGTGCCAGTAGTATTAGCGAGGCTAGCGGGAGGGCAGATGAGACCCAGTACTTC. Its protein is CASSISEASGRADETQYF.

V gene TRBV30 combines with J gene TRBJ1-3; D is perhaps TRBD1 (5 bases). V lost 8 bases and J 2 bases, leaving 13 bases between the germline ends. CDR3 length: 13 residues. Looked up from germline, CDR1 is GTSNPN and CDR2 is SVGIG (reference sequence). In DNA, the CDR3 is TGTGCCCGGTGGGACTTAGCTGGAAACACCATATATTTT. Its protein product is CARWDLAGNTIYF.

J is TRBJ2-5 and V is TRBV7-6; 7 positions match TRBD1. The V segment lost 2 bases and the J segment 2 bases; nucleotides outside the gene matches: 5. The CDR3 has 15 amino acids. Germline V gene data show CDR1 as SGHVS and CDR2 as FNYEAQ. The CDR3 sequence is CASSLLRGQQETQYF. Written as DNA, the CDR3 is TGTGCCAGCAGCTTATTAAGGGGGCAGCAAGAGACCCAGTACTTC.

The chain recombines TRBV6-5 with TRBJ1-1; TRBD1 matches at 7 bases. From germline, CDR1 is MNHEY and CDR2 SVGAGI. V dropped 6 bases and J dropped 10; count of bases not matched to a gene: 14. There are 14 residues in the CDR3. CDR3 DNA: TGTGCCAGCAGGGACCCGACAGGGCGGGGGGCAGCTTTCTTT. This encodes CASRDPTGRGAAFF.

V and J are TRBV27 and TRBJ2-7; 8 bases match TRBD2. Germline V gene data show CDR1 as MNHEY and CDR2 as SMNVEV (reference sequence). The CDR3 sequence is 10 residues long. The trim removed 4 bases at V and 11 bases at J, leaving 1 base unmatched. The CDR3 spells CASSYGGEYF. CDR3 nucleotides: TGTGCCAGCAGTTACGGGGGGGAGTACTTC.

This clone has only one observation. The chain carries TRBV30 and TRBJ2-4; 8 bases are a match to TRBD1. V gave up 0 bases and J gave up 2 bases; unmatched junction bases: 15. The CDR3 spans 19 residues. Germline V CDR1 and CDR2: GTSNPN, SVGIG (reference sequence). The CDR3 bases are TGTGCCTGGAGTGTGCCGAAGTTTAGGACAGGGAGGTCCAAAAACATTCAGTACTTC. Translation gives CAWSVPKFRTGRSKNIQYF.